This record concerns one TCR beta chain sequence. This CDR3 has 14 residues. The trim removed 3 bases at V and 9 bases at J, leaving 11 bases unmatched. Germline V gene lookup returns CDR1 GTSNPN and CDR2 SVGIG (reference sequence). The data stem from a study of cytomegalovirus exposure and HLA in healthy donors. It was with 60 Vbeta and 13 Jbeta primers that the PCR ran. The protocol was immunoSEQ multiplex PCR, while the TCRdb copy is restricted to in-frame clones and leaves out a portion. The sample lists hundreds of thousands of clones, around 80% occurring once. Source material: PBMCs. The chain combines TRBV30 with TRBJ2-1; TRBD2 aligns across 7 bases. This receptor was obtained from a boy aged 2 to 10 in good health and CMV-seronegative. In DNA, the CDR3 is TGTGCCTGGAGCGGCGGGAGTCCGAGGGGTGAGCAGTTCTTC. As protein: CAWSGGSPRGEQFF.